The next 32 T cell receptor beta chains were all read from a single sample in a study of neurological immune-mediated disorders. Each CDR3 protein gets one entry after TCRdb re-called the 5' RACE reads with MiXCR. The sample carries about 20,000 distinct CDR3 sequences, 15% recorded once. Sequenced: PBMCs. The receptors originated from a female donor with HTLV-1-associated myelopathy (HAM/TSP).

Ten or more counts support this clonotype. The CDR3: CASSLGLTEAFF. DNA for the CDR3: TGTGCCAGCAGCTTAGGGTTGACTGAAGCTTTCTTT. The J gene is TRBJ1-1, the V gene TRBV7-9; D not resolved. This CDR3 is built from 12 residues. In germline, CDR1 is SEHNR, CDR2 FQNEAQ (reference sequence). Trimming shortened V by 1 base and J by 5 bases, and 5 bases separated the two germline ends.

This clonotype was recorded at least ten times. CDR3 in DNA: TGTGCCAGCAGTATCGGGACGCCGAACACCGGGGAGCTGTTTTTT. Amino acid sequence: CASSIGTPNTGELFF. The genes are TRBV27 and TRBJ2-2; D is perhaps TRBD1 or TRBD2 (5 bases each). Germline values: CDR1 MNHEY, CDR2 SMNVEV (reference sequence). V was trimmed by 5 bases and J by 0 bases, leaving 10 bases between them. This CDR3 spans 15 amino acids.

This clonotype was seen at least ten times. The chain has TRBV29-1 and TRBJ2-1; the D call may be TRBD1 or TRBD2 (5 bases each). V lost 8 bases and J lost 10, with 21 bases in between. The CDR3 extends over 13 amino acids. In germline, CDR1 is SQVTM, CDR2 ANQGSEA. The CDR3: CSSGAGEWDEQFF. The CDR3 DNA sequence: TGCAGCTCCGGGGCCGGAGAATGGGACGAGCAGTTCTTC.

In this sample, this clonotype turned up many times. CDR3 residues: CAISARTSGAYEQYF. The CDR3 nucleotides read TGTGCCATCAGTGCAAGGACTAGCGGGGCCTACGAGCAGTACTTC. V usage is TRBV10-3 and J usage is TRBJ2-7; TRBD2 matches 12 bases. Germline V CDR1 and CDR2: ENHRY, SYGVKD. The CDR3 runs to 15 residues. Trimming at V came to 4 bases and at J to 2 bases, leaving 3 bases not matched to a gene.

This clonotype was seen at least ten times. The gene calls are TRBV4-1 and TRBJ1-5; D remains ambiguous. CDR1 and CDR2 (germline): MGHRA, YSYEKL. The CDR3 has 15 amino acids. Trimming cost V 0 bases and J 1 base, with 7 bases left between them. The CDR3 DNA follows: TGCGCCAGCAGCCAAGAACTTCCCAGCAATCAGCCCCAGCATTTT. Translating it yields CASSQELPSNQPQHF.

This clonotype was seen ten or more times. The chain combines TRBV20-1 with TRBJ2-3; tentative D call: TRBD2 (6 bases). The V end was cut by 2 bases, the J end by 0 bases, with 9 bases between. This CDR3 has 14 residues. CDR1 DFQATT and CDR2 SNEGSKA come from the germline V gene (reference sequence). The CDR3 region has the DNA TGCAGTGCTAGATTTGGGACTAGCACAGATACGCAGTATTTT. Translated, it gives CSARFGTSTDTQYF.

This clonotype was observed at least ten times. CDR3 amino acids: CSARQGPGELFF. CDR3 coding DNA: TGCAGCGCCCGACAGGGTCCCGGGGAGCTGTTTTTT. This chain joins TRBV29-1 and TRBJ2-2; 7 nucleotides line up with TRBD1. The CDR3 is 12 residues long. V lost 7 bases, J lost 6 bases, and 5 bases stayed unmatched. Germline V gene data show CDR1 as SQVTM and CDR2 as ANQGSEA.

In its sample, this clonotype is medium-sized. The chain has TRBV20-1 and TRBJ2-1; D may match TRBD1 or TRBD2 (6 bases each). Germline V gene sequence: CDR1 DFQATT, CDR2 SNEGSKA (reference sequence). CDR3 size: 11 residues. V shed 0 bases and J shed 11 bases, with 8 bases lying between them. DNA of the CDR3: TGCAGTGCTAGAGAGGGGGGCAAGCAGTTCTTC. This sequence encodes CSAREGGKQFF.

The chain links TRBV15 to TRBJ1-3; TRBD1 is a possible D gene (5 bases). The V end was cut by 4 bases, the J end by 4 bases, with 8 bases between. The CDR3 totals 13 residues. Germline lookup yields CDR1 LNHNV and CDR2 YYDKDF (reference sequence). DNA for the CDR3: TGTGCCACCAGCACACAGGCGGGAAACACCATATATTTT. Translating it yields CATSTQAGNTIYF.

At least ten counts were recorded for this clonotype. The chain employs TRBV7-2 and TRBJ2-5, with a possible D match to TRBD2 (6 bases). Trimming left V 5 bases short and J 4 bases short, with 26 bases between. The CDR3 loop spans 18 amino acids. CDR1 and CDR2 (germline): SGHTA, FQGNSA. The CDR3 here is CASSPRAGPGVGTETQYF. CDR3 bases: TGTGCCAGCAGCCCCCGCGCGGGGCCTGGGGTGGGCACAGAGACCCAGTACTTC. The full variable domain, completed using reference TRBV7-2 and TRBJ2-5, is GAGVSQSPSNKVTEKGKDVELRCDPISGHTALYWYRQSLGQGLEFLIYFQGNSAPDKSGLPSDRFSAERTGGSVSTLTIQRTQQEDSAVYLCASSPRAGPGVGTETQYFGPGTRLLVL.

In this sample, this clonotype turned up many times. V and J are TRBV7-3 and TRBJ2-3; D not certain. CDR1 is SGHTA and CDR2 is FQGTGA in the germline V gene. V was pared by 1 base and J by 6 bases, with 8 bases between. This CDR3 region has 13 residues. This chain's CDR3 is CASSLKSLDTQYF. The CDR3 coding sequence is TGTGCCAGCAGCTTAAAGTCGCTTGATACGCAGTATTTT.

In its sample, this clonotype was seen many times. V gene TRBV28 combines with J gene TRBJ1-4; D is unresolved. V lost 4 bases, J lost 4 bases, and 19 bases lay in between. The germline CDR1 and CDR2 sequences are MDHEN and SYDVKM. The CDR3 has 17 amino acids. CDR3 nucleotides: TGTGCCAGCAGTTCCAGGCGGATGTCCCCGAATAATGAAAAACTGTTTTTT. Protein sequence: CASSSRRMSPNNEKLFF.

This clonotype has a handful of counts. This chain connects TRBV27 to TRBJ1-1; D gene unclear. Germline CDR1 MNHEY, CDR2 SMNVEV (reference sequence). This CDR3 spans 11 amino acids. V was shortened by 6 bases and J by 5 bases, with 7 bases between the two germline ends. The CDR3 is CASSRGTEAFF. The CDR3 bases are TGTGCCAGCAGCCGTGGAACTGAAGCTTTCTTT.

This clonotype was observed many times. The chain recombines TRBV18 with TRBJ2-1; D unclear. V lost 2 bases, J lost 0 bases, and 11 bases lay in between. This CDR3 region has 16 residues. Germline CDR1 and CDR2: KGHSH and LQKENI. Here the CDR3 DNA reads TGTGCCAGCTCACCAGAGGTCCGGATCTCCTACAATGAGCAGTTCTTC. Translating it yields CASSPEVRISYNEQFF.

This clonotype was counted many times. This chain connects TRBV29-1 to TRBJ2-2; TRBD2 might be the D (6 bases). Germline-derived CDR1 and CDR2 are SQVTM and ANQGSEA. This CDR3 is 13 amino acids long. V lost 5 bases and J 7 bases, leaving 14 bases between the germline ends. The DNA of the CDR3 is TGCAGCGTTCGAGCAGGAGGGGTCGGGGAGCTGTTTTTT. It specifies CSVRAGGVGELFF.

This clonotype was counted many times. The chain combines TRBV20-1 with TRBJ2-3; possible D gene TRBD2, 5 bases. Germline CDR1 DFQATT, CDR2 SNEGSKA (reference sequence). The CDR3 spans 14 residues. V was trimmed by 4 bases and J by 1 base, leaving 12 bases between them. The CDR3 loop reads CSAKISEGTDTQYF. CDR3 DNA sequence: TGCAGTGCTAAGATCTCGGAGGGCACAGATACGCAGTATTTT.

The sample holds many counts of this clonotype. J is TRBJ1-2 and V is TRBV2, with 7 bases matching TRBD1. The J segment lost 4 bases and the V segment lost 1 base, leaving 3 bases of the junction unmatched. The CDR3 totals 14 residues. Per the germline V gene, CDR1 is SNHLY and CDR2 is FYNNEI. This CDR3 is CASSEVQGTYGYTF. Written as DNA, the CDR3 is TGTGCCAGCAGTGAAGTACAGGGGACCTATGGCTACACCTTC.

By frequency in the sample, this clonotype is medium-sized (0.01 to 0.1%). The J gene is TRBJ2-1, the V gene TRBV4-1, with 9 positions matching TRBD1. Trimming at V came to 4 bases and at J to 6 bases, leaving 7 bases not matched to a gene. CDR1 is MGHRA and CDR2 is YSYEKL in the germline V gene. This CDR3 comprises 15 residues. The CDR3 loop reads CASSPDRGIGNEQFF. CDR3 DNA: TGCGCCAGCAGCCCTGACAGGGGGATCGGCAATGAGCAGTTCTTC.

This clonotype is labeled medium-sized. The rearrangement links TRBV24-1 to TRBJ2-3, with D uncertain. The CDR3 is 12 residues long. The germline V gene encodes CDR1 KGHDR and CDR2 SFDVKD. V was pared by 4 bases and J by 5 bases, with 6 bases between. CDR3 region: CATSEGKDTQYF. In DNA, the CDR3 is TGTGCCACCAGTGAAGGGAAAGATACGCAGTATTTT.

In its sample, this clonotype was seen many times. The CDR3 DNA reads as TGCAGTGCTAGGGTCCCTAACACCGGGGAGCTGTTTTTT. This translates into CSARVPNTGELFF. The chain joins TRBV20-1 to TRBJ2-2; D is ambiguous. The V gene lost 3 bases and the J gene lost 2 bases, with 7 bases spanning the gap. The germline V gene has CDR1 DFQATT and CDR2 SNEGSKA (reference sequence). The CDR3 is 13 amino acids.

V usage is TRBV5-6 and J usage is TRBJ2-3; D not certain. This CDR3 is 13 amino acids long. In germline, CDR1 is SGHDT, CDR2 YYEEEE. Deletions cut 4 bases from V and 2 bases from J, with 8 bases between. The CDR3 DNA sequence: TGTGCCAGCAGCCCGTACACCACAGATACGCAGTATTTT. Its translation: CASSPYTTDTQYF.

This clonotype showed up just a few times. This chain joins TRBV18 and TRBJ2-7; maybe TRBD1 (7 bases). Germline CDR1 KGHSH, CDR2 LQKENI. This CDR3 region has 15 residues. V lost 2 bases, J lost 6 bases, and 17 bases lay in between. In DNA form, the CDR3 reads TGTGCCAGCTCACCAGGGGACAGCGGGCGAACCGAGCAGTACTTC. The encoded protein is CASSPGDSGRTEQYF. The whole variable domain, filled in from reference TRBV18 and TRBJ2-7, reads NAGVMQNPRHLVRRRGQEARLRCSPMKGHSHVYWYRQLPEEGLKFMVYLQKENIIDESGMPKERFSAEFPKEGPSILRIQQVVRGDSAAYFCASSPGDSGRTEQYFGPGTRLTVT.

At least ten counts were recorded for this clonotype. The rearrangement joins TRBV20-1 to TRBJ2-7, with no clear D. There are 13 residues in the CDR3. The germline V gene has CDR1 DFQATT and CDR2 SNEGSKA (reference sequence). Trimming took off 3 bases at V and 1 base at J, with 10 bases between the two ends. CDR3 bases: TGCAGTGCTAGCCCCTTTCGTTCCTACGAGCAGTACTTC. Translation gives CSASPFRSYEQYF.

This clonotype came up many times. The J gene is TRBJ2-3, the V gene TRBV20-1; TRBD2 matches at 8 bases. Trimming at V came to 2 bases and at J to 0 bases, leaving 7 bases not matched to a gene. The CDR3 is 16 amino acids. CDR1 and CDR2 (germline): DFQATT, SNEGSKA (reference sequence). This chain's CDR3 is CSARSLSGTSTDTQYF. In nucleotides, the CDR3 is TGCAGTGCTAGATCCCTTAGCGGGACTAGCACAGATACGCAGTATTTT.

This clonotype is judged medium-sized (0.01 to 0.1%). The CDR3 nucleotides read TGTGCCAGCAGCTTGGGGTTGGGGGCCACTACCGAGCGGGGGAGCTCCTACAATGAGCAGTTCTTC. It yields the protein CASSLGLGATTERGSSYNEQFF. The chain recombines TRBV5-5 with TRBJ2-1; 8 bases map to TRBD2. Germline lookup yields CDR1 SGHKS and CDR2 YYEKEE (reference sequence). With 0 bases clipped from V and 0 bases from J, the junction kept 20 bases outside the gene matches. The CDR3 spans 22 residues.

This clonotype was detected many times. This rearrangement joins TRBV5-1 to TRBJ1-4; weak D call: TRBD1 (5 bases). This CDR3 region has 15 residues. The V and J ends lost 3 bases and 8 bases respectively, with 17 bases between them. Germline V gene data show CDR1 as SGHRS and CDR2 as YFSETQ. The CDR3 DNA reads as TGCGCCAGCAGCTCCCCGTCGGGGACGGGCGAAAAACTGTTTTTT. Translated: CASSSPSGTGEKLFF.

The J gene is TRBJ2-7, the V gene TRBV29-1; D unresolved. Germline CDR1 is SQVTM and CDR2 is ANQGSEA. Trimming cost V 3 bases and J 1 base, with 10 bases left between them. The CDR3 is made up of 13 amino acids. The CDR3 sequence is CSVEAGQSYEQYV. In nucleotides, the CDR3 is TGCAGCGTTGAGGCAGGTCAGTCCTACGAGCAGTACGTC.

The chain recombines TRBV15 with TRBJ2-1; 9 nucleotides line up with TRBD1. Germline assignment: CDR1 LNHNV and CDR2 YYDKDF (reference sequence). The junction had 6 bases not matched to a gene; V was cut back by 3 bases and J by 6 bases. The CDR3 contains 15 residues. In DNA form, the CDR3 reads TGTGCCACCAGCAGTCCTGGACAGGGGTTCAATGAGCAGTTCTTC. It translates to CATSSPGQGFNEQFF.

By share of the sample, this clonotype is medium-sized. The chain employs TRBV24-1 and TRBJ2-7; D possibly matches TRBD1 or TRBD2 (5 bases each). The germline CDR1 and CDR2 sequences are KGHDR and SFDVKD. The CDR3 covers 13 residues. The V end lost 3 bases, the J end lost 7 bases, and 12 bases lay between the germline ends. The chain's CDR3 is CATSDPQGREQYF. CDR3 bases: TGTGCCACCAGTGATCCCCAGGGACGGGAGCAGTACTTC.

In this sample, this clonotype turned up many times. The chain is built from TRBV11-3 and TRBJ2-5; D is tentatively TRBD1 or TRBD2 (5 bases each). Germline V lookup: CDR1 SGHNT, CDR2 YENEEA. The V gene lost 1 base and the J gene lost 5 bases, with 20 bases spanning the gap. The CDR3 totals 17 residues. The CDR3 nucleotides are TGTGCCAGCAGCTTAGGTGATAGTAGGGGAGCCGGGGAGACCCAGTACTTC. Amino acid sequence: CASSLGDSRGAGETQYF.

In its sample, this clonotype was seen many times. The chain joins TRBV5-1 to TRBJ1-2, with 9 bases identical to TRBD1. The J segment lost 4 bases and the V segment lost 1 base, leaving 5 bases of the junction unmatched. Germline V gene data show CDR1 as SGHRS and CDR2 as YFSETQ. This CDR3 is 15 amino acids long. The CDR3 loop reads CASSLWGQGAYGYTF. DNA for the CDR3: TGCGCCAGCAGCTTGTGGGGACAGGGCGCCTATGGCTACACCTTC.

This clonotype is categorized as medium-sized. The V gene is TRBV27, the J gene TRBJ1-6; TRBD1 is a possible D gene (5 bases). CDR3 size: 14 residues. Germline V gives CDR1 MNHEY, CDR2 SMNVEV (reference sequence). Trimming stripped 6 bases from V and 11 bases from J, with 17 bases between. The DNA for the CDR3 is TGTGCCAGCAGAACCCCAGGGATCCTTGCACCCCTCCACTTT. Encoded protein: CASRTPGILAPLHF.